This TCR beta chain was captured in a study of blood T cell repertoires in COVID-19. The overall study: Specimens from acute and convalescent COVID-19 originated in the United States, Italy and Spain. In each case, the material was cDNA or gDNA derived from T cells, B-cell-depleted T cells, or PBMCs.

While infection was still active, Seattle patients were enrolled and then followed longitudinally. This clone was seen only a few times. Other DNA sequences in this specimen translate into the identical CDR3. In the original processing: Nucleated cell counts were estimated from reference gene primer amplification. Profiled with immunoSEQ multiplex PCR; TCRdb holds only in-frame clones, not every one. V and J calls plus clone size are reproduced from that table; the DNA served to infer D and trimming. This sample has about 350,000 clones; approximately 86% occur once, and the top ten carry just over 9.5%. Trimming took 5 bases from V and 0 from J; bases not matched to a gene: 2. The CDR3 totals 14 residues. Germline CDR1 and CDR2: MNHEY and SVGEGT.

The V gene is TRBV6-2 or TRBV6-3, the J gene TRBJ2-7; 9 nucleotides agree with TRBD1. The sequenced material came from peripheral blood. The receptor was derived from a man aged 25-45 years with COVID-19, enrolled during active disease. CDR3 sequence: CASSPGQGSYEQYF. The CDR3 DNA follows: TGTGCCAGCAGTCCGGGACAGGGCTCCTACGAGCAGTACTTC.